A single sample is the source of the 16 T cell receptor beta chains below, sequenced in a study of PD-1 blockade in classical Hodgkin lymphoma. Described time point: newly diagnosed, previously untreated cHL patient sample. Using magnetic negative selection, the CD4+ T cells were separated out of thawed PBMCs. The table came from immunoSEQ multiplex PCR; TCRdb's copy has only in-frame clones and leaves some out. This sample has fewer than 30,000 clones, with about 89% found just once. The specimen was CD4+ T cells from blood. These receptors were collected from a human donor with classical Hodgkin lymphoma.

The gene calls are TRBV5-6 and TRBJ2-5, with D possibly matching TRBD2 (6 bases). CDR1 is SGHDT, CDR2 YYEEEE, per germline. Trimming shortened V by 2 bases and J by 2 bases, and 10 bases separated the two germline ends. The CDR3 loop spans 14 amino acids. CDR3: CASSLRDFQETQYF. The CDR3 DNA sequence: TGTGCCAGCAGCTTACGGGACTTTCAAGAGACCCAGTACTTC.

The chain links TRBV27 to TRBJ2-1; TRBD1 might be the D (6 bases). There are 14 residues in the CDR3. Trimming stripped 6 bases from V and 3 bases from J, with 12 bases between. Germline CDR1 MNHEY, CDR2 SMNVEV (reference sequence). The DNA of the CDR3 is TGTGCCAGCAGGGTACAGGGAAGCTACAATGAGCAGTTCTTC. As protein: CASRVQGSYNEQFF.

The V gene is TRBV6-5, the J gene TRBJ2-1; D is perhaps TRBD1 (5 bases). V lost 6 bases and J 9 bases, leaving 15 bases between the germline ends. Germline CDR1 and CDR2: MNHEY and SVGAGI. The CDR3 covers 13 residues. The CDR3, as DNA: TGTGCCAGCAGGGACACAGGCCGTAGTGAGCAGTTCTTC. Its translation: CASRDTGRSEQFF.

The chain recombines TRBV25-1 with TRBJ2-2; D is possibly TRBD1 (5 bases). In germline, CDR1 is MGHDK, CDR2 SYGVNS. The CDR3 runs 14 residues. The V end was cut by 0 bases, the J end by 5 bases, with 7 bases between. The CDR3: CASSEYKGTGELFF. The CDR3 DNA reads TGTGCCAGCAGTGAATATAAGGGGACCGGGGAGCTGTTTTTT.

This chain connects TRBV28 to TRBJ1-2, with D possibly matching TRBD1 (6 bases). Trimming stripped 6 bases from V and 4 bases from J, with 9 bases between. The length of the CDR3 is 12 residues. Looked up from germline, CDR1 is MDHEN and CDR2 is SYDVKM. The CDR3 loop reads CASREQGYGYTF. The CDR3 coding sequence is TGTGCCAGCAGGGAACAGGGCTATGGCTACACCTTC.

V is TRBV19 and J is TRBJ2-1; 12 bases are a match to TRBD2. This CDR3 spans 16 amino acids. CDR1 is LNHDA, CDR2 SQIVND, per germline (reference sequence). With 5 bases clipped from V and 8 bases from J, the junction kept 10 bases outside the gene matches. The CDR3: CASSSLAGGPGYEQFF. DNA for the CDR3: TGTGCCAGTAGTTCGCTAGCGGGAGGGCCTGGGTATGAGCAGTTCTTC.

The CDR3 loop reads CASSWGTGSGANVLTF. CDR3 coding DNA: TGTGCCAGCAGCTGGGGGACAGGGTCCGGGGCCAACGTCCTGACTTTC. This sequence joins TRBV5-4 and TRBJ2-6; 9 bases map to TRBD1. Trimming removed 3 bases from V and 4 bases from J; junction bases left unmatched: 5. Germline V gives CDR1 SGHNT, CDR2 YYREEE (reference sequence). The CDR3 spans 16 residues.

This clone was seen a single time. V usage is TRBV7-6 and J usage is TRBJ2-5; no clear D. Per the germline V gene, CDR1 is SGHVS and CDR2 is FNYEAQ. V was pared by 0 bases and J by 5 bases, with 7 bases between. The CDR3 is made up of 13 amino acids. The CDR3 protein is CASSLAAGETQYF. CDR3 sequence (DNA): TGTGCCAGCAGCTTAGCTGCTGGGGAGACCCAGTACTTC.

In this sample, this clone turned up once. The chain is built from TRBV5-1 and TRBJ1-4, with D possibly being TRBD1 (5 bases). Between the trimmed V and J ends, which lost 2 bases and 0 bases, there was a span of 11 bases. The CDR3 contains 16 residues. Germline-derived CDR1 and CDR2 are SGHRS and YFSETQ. CDR3 bases: TGCGCCAGCAGCTTTGGGGGGTACCCAACTAATGAAAAACTGTTTTTT. It yields the protein CASSFGGYPTNEKLFF.

The chain employs TRBV5-1 and TRBJ1-4; tentative D call: TRBD1 (5 bases). Trimming cost V 4 bases and J 7 bases, with 14 bases left between them. The CDR3 runs 14 residues. Per the germline V gene, CDR1 is SGHRS and CDR2 is YFSETQ. This chain's CDR3 is CASSTDSPLEKLFF. CDR3 nucleotides: TGCGCCAGCAGCACTGACAGCCCTCTTGAAAAACTGTTTTTT.

This chain joins TRBV5-1 and TRBJ2-7; tentatively, D is TRBD1 or TRBD2 (6 bases each). The ends were cut back, 1 base at V and 0 bases at J, with 14 bases in the middle. CDR1 and CDR2 from the germline V gene are SGHRS and YFSETQ. The length of the CDR3 is 16 residues. The CDR3 region has the DNA TGCGCCAGCAGCTTGTCGACGGGGGCCATCTCCTACGAGCAGTACTTC. This sequence encodes CASSLSTGAISYEQYF.

The chain carries TRBV19 and TRBJ1-4; TRBD1 aligns across 7 bases. The length of the CDR3 is 15 residues. Germline CDR1 LNHDA, CDR2 SQIVND (reference sequence). Trimming cost V 3 bases and J 3 bases; bases outside gene matches: 4. CDR3 nucleotide sequence: TGTGCCAGTAGTATTTCGGGACAGTCTAATGAAAAACTGTTTTTT. It specifies CASSISGQSNEKLFF.

The gene calls are TRBV19 and TRBJ2-1, with D perhaps matching TRBD2 (7 bases). The CDR3 contains 13 residues. CDR1 LNHDA and CDR2 SQIVND come from the germline V gene (reference sequence). The V end lost 3 bases, the J end lost 6 bases, and 9 bases lay between the germline ends. The CDR3 DNA reads TGTGCCAGTAGTATTGGGGGGGCCAATGAGCAGTTCTTC. The encoded protein is CASSIGGANEQFF. Looking up the rest from reference TRBV19 and TRBJ2-1 gives the full variable domain: DGGITQSPKYLFRKEGQNVTLSCEQNLNHDAMYWYRQDPGQGLRLIYYSQIVNDFQKGDIAEGYSVSREKKESFPLTVTSAQKNPTAFYLCASSIGGANEQFFGPGTRLTVL.

The chain combines TRBV9 with TRBJ1-1; 7 nucleotides line up with TRBD1. This CDR3 spans 13 amino acids. J gave up 5 bases and V 4 bases, and 5 bases lay outside the gene matches. CDR1 is SGDLS, CDR2 YYNGEE, per germline. The CDR3 DNA sequence: TGTGCCAGCAGCTTAACAGGGGAGACTGAAGCTTTCTTT. Its translation is CASSLTGETEAFF.

J is TRBJ1-1 and V is TRBV5-8; 10 nucleotides line up with TRBD1. CDR1 and CDR2 (germline): SGHTS, YDEGEE. V shed 5 bases, J shed 5 bases, and the junction held 9 bases outside the gene matches. The CDR3 length is 15 residues. CDR3 protein: CASRLDRGRRTEAFF. CDR3 sequence (DNA): TGTGCCAGCAGACTAGACAGGGGGCGCCGAACTGAAGCTTTCTTT.

This chain links TRBV6-1 with TRBJ2-7; 9 bases align to TRBD1. From germline, CDR1 is MNHNS and CDR2 SASEGT. CDR3 length: 13 residues. After removal of 6 bases from V and 4 bases from J, the junction contained 4 bases not matched to a gene. The CDR3 loop reads CASRPGQGYEQYF. CDR3 sequence (DNA): TGTGCCAGCAGGCCGGGACAGGGATACGAGCAGTACTTC.